This T cell receptor beta chain was sequenced for a study of CD8+CD57+ T cells in acquired aplastic anemia. V shed 5 bases and J shed 3 bases, with 13 bases lying between them. Looked up from germline, CDR1 is DFQATT and CDR2 is SNEGSKA (reference sequence). The CDR3 contains 13 residues. Profiles of TCR beta VDJ and CDR3 were generated from a genomic DNA template. MiXCR, run by TCRdb on the reads, gives a single entry per CDR3 protein. Of about 190,000 distinct CDR3 sequences listed, roughly half are singletons. The chain links TRBV20-1 to TRBJ2-5, with D maybe TRBD1 (8 bases). The sample consisted of sorted CD4+, CD8+, or CD8+CD57+ T cells (not recorded which) from PBMCs. The receptor was derived from a human donor in good health, serving as a control. CDR3 nucleotide sequence: TGCAGTGCTGTACAGGGGGGGGAAGAGACCCAGTACTTC. It codes for CSAVQGGEETQYF.